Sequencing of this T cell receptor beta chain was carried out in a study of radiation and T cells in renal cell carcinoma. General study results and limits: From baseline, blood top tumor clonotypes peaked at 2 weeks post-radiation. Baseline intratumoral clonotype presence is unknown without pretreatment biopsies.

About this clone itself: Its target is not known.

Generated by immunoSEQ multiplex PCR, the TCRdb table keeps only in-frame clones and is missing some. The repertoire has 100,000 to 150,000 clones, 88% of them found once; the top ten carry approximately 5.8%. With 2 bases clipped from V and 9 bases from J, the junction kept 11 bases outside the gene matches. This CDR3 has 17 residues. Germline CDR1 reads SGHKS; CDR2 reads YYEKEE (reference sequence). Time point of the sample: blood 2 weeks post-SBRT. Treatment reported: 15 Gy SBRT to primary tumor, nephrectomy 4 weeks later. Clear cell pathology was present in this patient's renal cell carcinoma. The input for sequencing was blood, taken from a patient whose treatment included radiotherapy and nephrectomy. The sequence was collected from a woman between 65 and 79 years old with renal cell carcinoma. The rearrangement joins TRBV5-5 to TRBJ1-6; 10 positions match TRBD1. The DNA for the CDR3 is TGTGCCAGCAGCTTATGGACCGGGACAGGGGCCAGTTCACCCCTCCACTTT. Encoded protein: CASSLWTGTGASSPLHF.